This T cell receptor (beta chain) was sequenced for a study of vaccination effects on CD4 cells after COVID-19. Note on this clone: What it recognizes is unknown.

Ahead of sequencing, the ViraFEST assay grew antigen-specific CD4+ T cells using viral peptide pools. The culture ran for approximately 10 days before CD4+ T cells were isolated. Vaccination of participants consisted of two doses of either the BNT162b2 or mRNA-1273 vaccine. A density of over 1.5 million PBMC per well was used; these cells were cultured with 10 IU/ml IL-2 and roughly 10 ug/ml peptides. V lost 6 bases to trimming and J lost 4 bases, with 18 bases between them. The germline gives CDR1 MNHEY, CDR2 SVGAGI. The CDR3 covers 15 residues. Produced via immunoSEQ multiplex PCR; TCRdb's table is partial and in-frame only. The table lists 10,000 to 15,000 clones, about 65% of them singletons, with about 8.1% in the top ten.

The sequencing here drew on CD4+ T cells from PBMCs cultured with SARS-CoV-2 spike peptides, taken after COVID-19 vaccination. The V and J genes are TRBV6-5 and TRBJ1-2; D remains unclear. The receptor was isolated from a human donor who received a COVID-19 vaccine. The CDR3 here is CASSLGPPIAYGYTF. CDR3 DNA: TGTGCCAGCAGCCTAGGGCCCCCAATTGCCTATGGCTACACCTTC.